The rows below give T cell receptor beta chains drawn from one sample of a study of T cell responses to AZD1222 COVID-19 vaccine. Generated by immunoSEQ multiplex PCR, the TCRdb table keeps only in-frame clones and is missing some. The sample consists of some 130,000 clones, around 90% of them appearing once. Sequencing was performed on peripheral blood, taken 28 days after the second AZD1222 dose. The receptors derive from an adult who received the AZD1222 COVID-19 vaccine. Both conserved end residues are part of each CDR3. D genes are given only for firm matches. Part of the rows lack a size; the others show once, few, many or a class for expanded clones.

cdr3_aa cdr3_nt v_call clone_size cdr3_length j_call d_call
CASSPTSGIYNEQFF TGTGCCAGCAGTCCGACTAGCGGGATATACAATGAGCAGTTCTTC TRBV6-4 - 15 TRBJ2-1 TRBD2
CASSPEQDYGYTF TGTGCCAGCTCACCAGAACAGGACTATGGCTACACCTTC TRBV18 once 13 TRBJ1-2 -
CASSLWRETQYF TGTGCCAGCAGCTTATGGCGTGAGACCCAGTACTTC TRBV7-9 - 12 TRBJ2-5 -
CASSMGLLDNYEQYF TGTGCCAGTAGTATGGGACTCCTTGATAACTACGAGCAGTACTTC TRBV19 - 15 TRBJ2-7 -
CASSGYEQYF TGTGCCAGCAGCGGTTACGAGCAGTACTTC TRBV7-9 - 10 TRBJ2-7 -
CAISKTSGPYEQYF TGTGCCATCAGTAAGACTAGCGGTCCCTACGAGCAGTACTTC TRBV10-3 - 14 TRBJ2-7 TRBD2
CATLRDRGGGQPQHF TGTGCCACCCTCCGGGACAGGGGGGGAGGTCAGCCCCAGCATTTT TRBV28 - 15 TRBJ1-5 TRBD1
CASSGKGGDGLAGSPYEQYF TGCGCCAGCAGTGGAAAGGGGGGGGATGGACTAGCGGGATCTCCCTACGAGCAGTACTTC TRBV10-1 - 20 TRBJ2-7 TRBD2
CASSSKGQGRRNTEAFF TGCGCCAGCAGCTCGAAAGGACAGGGGAGAAGGAACACTGAAGCTTTCTTT TRBV5-1 - 17 TRBJ1-1 TRBD1
CASSWTDTTYEQYF TGTGCCAGCAGTTGGACAGATACTACCTACGAGCAGTACTTC TRBV6-5 - 14 TRBJ2-7 -
CASSTTSGAGGSNQPQHF TGTGCCAGCAGCACTACCTCCGGCGCAGGGGGAAGCAATCAGCCCCAGCATTTT TRBV7-9 - 18 TRBJ1-5 TRBD1
CAWSTSGIKVEQFF TGTGCCTGGAGTACTAGCGGGATCAAGGTTGAGCAGTTCTTC TRBV30 - 14 TRBJ2-1 TRBD2
CASSLGNSLQETQYF TGCGCCAGCAGCTTGGGTAATAGTTTACAAGAGACCCAGTACTTC TRBV5-1 - 15 TRBJ2-5 -
CASSTPTGMDNSPLHF TGTGCCAGCAGTACCCCGACAGGGATGGATAATTCACCCCTCCACTTT TRBV28 - 16 TRBJ1-6 TRBD1
CASRTAGTGLYYGYTF TGTGCCAGTCGAACCGCCGGGACAGGGTTATACTATGGCTACACCTTC TRBV27 - 16 TRBJ1-2 TRBD1
CASSYPRGGASYEQYF TGTGCCAGCAGTTACCCACGAGGTGGGGCCTCCTACGAGCAGTACTTC TRBV6-5 - 16 TRBJ2-7 -